This T cell receptor beta chain originates from a study of blood T cells in healthy people across ages. Study as a whole: About one barcoded beta molecule was captured per two T cells (by template switching).

CDR1 and CDR2 (germline): MNHEY, SVGAGI. This CDR3 is built from 15 residues. V was trimmed by 2 bases and J by 0 bases, leaving 8 bases between them. With respect to this clonotype: Antigen specificity is unknown.

Sample donors were healthy Caucasian individuals that came from Russia, aged about 6 to 100. A second PCR, run for roughly 7 to 11 cycles, used a sample-barcoded 5' primer plus a J-beta primer mix. Per-sample output comprised a minimum of 2.5 million paired-end reads containing CDR3. TCRdb ran MiXCR on the 5' RACE reads and lists one entry per CDR3 protein. The sample records some 690,000 distinct CDR3 sequences, 20% to 25% being singletons. Notes on the study in general: Measured against age, TCR beta diversity per million T cells decreased in a roughly linear manner.

The TCR originated in a man in his 70s in good health. Sequencing used blood. This chain connects TRBV6-5 to TRBJ1-5; no definite D call. CDR3 sequence: CASSYRSDSNQPQHF. In DNA form, the CDR3 reads TGTGCCAGCAGTTACAGGTCAGATAGCAATCAGCCCCAGCATTTT.